This T cell receptor beta chain was retrieved from a study of cytomegalovirus exposure and HLA in healthy donors. Study observations and caveats: The authors later found most CMV-associated TCR beta chains appeared HLA-restricted. Later analysis reportedly placed an Asian-associated ancestry cluster below the roughly 680-donor mean in N-insertions.

Germline loops: CDR1 SGHNT, CDR2 YYREEE (reference sequence). With V trimmed by 4 bases and J by 6 bases, 5 bases remained unmatched. This CDR3 has 14 amino acids. With regard to this clone: Its antigen is as yet unknown.

It was with 60 Vbeta and 13 Jbeta primers that the PCR ran. Some clones are missing from TCRdb's copy, which holds only in-frame ones; the method was immunoSEQ multiplex PCR. Of around 62,000 clones listed, about three quarters were seen once; the top ten hold 9.7%. The TCR was taken from a man aged 40-55 years in good health and CMV-seronegative. The sequencing sample was made of PBMCs. The V and J genes are TRBV5-4 and TRBJ2-7; 12 positions agree with TRBD1. CDR3 nucleotides: TGTGCCAGCAGCCGGGACAGGGGGCCTGGCGAGCAGTACTTC. As protein: CASSRDRGPGEQYF.